These 8 T cell receptor beta chains were all obtained from the same sample, sequenced in a study of T cells after yellow fever vaccination (dated by TCRdb to the late 2010s). In the paper's terms, the treatment or condition label means: live attenuated yellow fever vaccine strain. Libraries were made using 5' RACE. Sequencing instrument: Illumina HiSeq 2500. TCRdb reprocessing: public reads trimmed at Q25 with fastp, clones called with MiXCR, in-frame beta chains kept. Rows with a matching CDR3 protein are joined into one entry that keeps the most common DNA and genes. The sample includes about 85,000 distinct CDR3 sequences, with 10% to 15% observed a single time. The ten largest clones capture around 24% of the sample. The source material was CD8+ T cells not binding an NS4B(214-222) dextramer, sorted from PBMCs, sampled 20 to 25 days after the first yellow fever vaccination. The cell subset or site label here, explained by the study, means: NS4B epitope dextramer-negative CD8 T cells. These receptor sequences come from a man between 18 and 29 years old who received the YFV17D yellow fever vaccine.

This clonotype has at least ten counts. The rearrangement uses TRBV4-3 and TRBJ2-3; D remains ambiguous. From germline, CDR1 is LGHNA and CDR2 YSLEER. The germline V and J ends were trimmed by 0 bases and 0 bases, with 7 bases remaining between them. CDR3 length: 15 amino acids. CDR3 amino acids: CASSQDGRSTDTQYF. CDR3 nucleotide sequence: TGCGCCAGCAGCCAAGATGGCCGGAGCACAGATACGCAGTATTTT.

This clonotype was seen a handful of times. The chain employs TRBV4-1 and TRBJ2-6; D gene ambiguous. Trimming left V 0 bases short and J 2 bases short, with 8 bases between. Germline V gene lookup returns CDR1 MGHRA and CDR2 YSYEKL. This CDR3 has 16 amino acids. In nucleotides, the CDR3 is TGCGCCAGCAGCCAAGATGCTGGGGCTGGGGCCAACGTCCTGACTTTC. This sequence encodes CASSQDAGAGANVLTF.

V gene TRBV7-6 combines with J gene TRBJ2-2, with D possibly called TRBD1 or TRBD2 (7 bases each). CDR1 is SGHVS, CDR2 FNYEAQ, per germline. The CDR3 length is 17 residues. V lost 5 bases and J 3 bases, leaving 19 bases between the germline ends. CDR3 DNA: TGTGCCAGCAGCAGCCAGGGGGGGGACCCCTACACCGGGGAGCTGTTTTTT. Amino acid sequence: CASSSQGGDPYTGELFF.

This clonotype has only a few counts. This chain connects TRBV27 to TRBJ2-7; TRBD1 matches 7 bases. The CDR3 covers 16 residues. V shed 2 bases, J shed 0 bases, and the junction held 7 bases outside the gene matches. CDR1 is MNHEY and CDR2 is SMNVEV in the germline V gene (reference sequence). Written as DNA, the CDR3 is TGTGCCAGCAGTTTAAGAACAGGGGCCCGCTCCTACGAGCAGTACTTC. This gives the protein CASSLRTGARSYEQYF.

This clonotype was counted once. The chain employs TRBV5-5 and TRBJ2-5, with TRBD2 identical over 9 bases. Germline V CDR1 and CDR2: SGHKS, YYEKEE (reference sequence). The CDR3 consists of 14 residues. V lost 6 bases, J lost 4 bases, and 7 bases stayed unmatched. The CDR3 coding sequence is TGTGCCAGCATGGCTAGCGGGGCGGCAGAGACCCAGTACTTC. Amino acids: CASMASGAAETQYF.

This sequence joins TRBV28 and TRBJ2-1; 8 nucleotides align to TRBD2. Germline CDR1 and CDR2: MDHEN and SYDVKM. The V gene end was trimmed by 2 bases and the J gene end by 0 bases; junction bases not matched to a gene: 0. The CDR3 consists of 15 residues. The CDR3 coding sequence is TGTGCCAGCAGTTTACTAGCGGGCTCCTACAATGAGCAGTTCTTC. It encodes CASSLLAGSYNEQFF.

This clonotype has more than one count but fewer than ten. V is TRBV5-1 and J is TRBJ1-1; 7 bases fit TRBD1. After removal of 0 bases from V and 7 bases from J, the junction contained 6 bases not matched to a gene. CDR3 length equals 14 residues. Germline CDR1 SGHRS, CDR2 YFSETQ. This CDR3 reads CASSLGEGANEAFF. The CDR3 DNA is TGCGCCAGCAGCTTGGGCGAGGGGGCTAATGAAGCTTTCTTT. Variable domain in full (rest from reference TRBV5-1 and TRBJ1-1): KAGVTQTPRYLIKTRGQQVTLSCSPISGHRSVSWYQQTPGQGLQFLFEYFSETQRNKGNFPGRFSGRQFSNSRSEMNVSTLELGDSALYLCASSLGEGANEAFFGQGTRLTVV.

This clonotype has at least ten counts. The chain links TRBV20-1 to TRBJ2-1, with D maybe TRBD2 (5 bases). Trimming took 0 bases from V and 0 from J, leaving 9 bases between them. CDR3 size: 15 residues. The germline V gene encodes CDR1 DFQATT and CDR2 SNEGSKA (reference sequence). This CDR3 reads CSARDVGSSYNEQFF. The CDR3 nucleotides are TGCAGTGCTAGAGATGTGGGGAGCTCCTACAATGAGCAGTTCTTC.